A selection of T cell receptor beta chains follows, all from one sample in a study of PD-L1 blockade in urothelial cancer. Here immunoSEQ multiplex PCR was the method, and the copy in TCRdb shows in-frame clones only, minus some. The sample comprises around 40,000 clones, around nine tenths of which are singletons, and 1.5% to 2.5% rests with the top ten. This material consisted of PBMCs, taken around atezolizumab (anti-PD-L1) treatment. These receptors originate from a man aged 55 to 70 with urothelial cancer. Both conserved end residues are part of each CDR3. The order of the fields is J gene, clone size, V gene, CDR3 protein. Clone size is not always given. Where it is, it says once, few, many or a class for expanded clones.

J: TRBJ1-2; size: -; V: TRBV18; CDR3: CASSTTGFYGYTF
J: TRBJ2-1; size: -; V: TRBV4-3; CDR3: CASSQDRGGEQFF
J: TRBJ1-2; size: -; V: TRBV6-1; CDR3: CASSDSSQGAYGYTF
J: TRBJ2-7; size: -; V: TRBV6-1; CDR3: CASSEEAVDSGEQYF
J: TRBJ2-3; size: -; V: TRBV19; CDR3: CASSRDWAMDTQYF
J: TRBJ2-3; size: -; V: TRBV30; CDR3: CAWSVTRSTDTQYF
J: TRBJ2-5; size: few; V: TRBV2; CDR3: CASPKDRGRRETQYF
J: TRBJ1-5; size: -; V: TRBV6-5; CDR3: CASSPLQGSHQPQHF
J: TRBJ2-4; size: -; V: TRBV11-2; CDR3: CASSPEAGGNIQYF
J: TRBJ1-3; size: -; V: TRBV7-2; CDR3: CASSRTGGVGNTIYF
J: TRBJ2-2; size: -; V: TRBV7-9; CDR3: CASSPKEQGAGELFF
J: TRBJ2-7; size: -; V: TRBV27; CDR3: CASSKDRAGVEQYF
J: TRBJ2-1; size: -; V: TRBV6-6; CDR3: CASRGLAGGYNEQFF
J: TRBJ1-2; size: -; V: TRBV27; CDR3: CASSLQTPGTGYGYTF
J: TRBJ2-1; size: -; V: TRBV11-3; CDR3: CASSLYSSSYNEQFF
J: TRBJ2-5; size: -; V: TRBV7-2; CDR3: CASSFPGTSVETQYF
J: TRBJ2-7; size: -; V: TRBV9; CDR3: CASSPTSGGTYEQYF
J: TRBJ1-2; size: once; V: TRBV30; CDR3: CAWIPGNYGYTF
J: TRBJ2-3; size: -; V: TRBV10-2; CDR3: CASRVTSGGSTDTQYF
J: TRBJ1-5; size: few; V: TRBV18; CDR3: CASSQDRSNQPQHF
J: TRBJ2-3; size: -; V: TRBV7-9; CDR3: CASSPPGTGSTDTQYF
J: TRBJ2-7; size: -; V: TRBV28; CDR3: CASSLPSQGPHEQYF
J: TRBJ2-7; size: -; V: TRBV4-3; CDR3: CASSQGGVGRVDEQYF
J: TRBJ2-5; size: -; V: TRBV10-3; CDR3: CAISESTGGGETQYF
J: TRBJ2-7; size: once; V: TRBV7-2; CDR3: CASSYWTGSYEQYF
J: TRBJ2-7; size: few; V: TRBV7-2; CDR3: CASSFQAAYEQYF
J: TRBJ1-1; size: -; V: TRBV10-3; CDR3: CAIRSGPTTPAFF
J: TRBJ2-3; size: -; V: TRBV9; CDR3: CASSTLAGLSTDTQYF
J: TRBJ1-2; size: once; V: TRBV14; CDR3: CASRDSGGYGYTF
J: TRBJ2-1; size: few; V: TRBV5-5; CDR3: CASRRTGDEQFF
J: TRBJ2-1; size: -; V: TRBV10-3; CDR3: CAITWDRVNNEQFF
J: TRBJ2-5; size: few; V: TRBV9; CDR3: CASSVGQAGSETQYF
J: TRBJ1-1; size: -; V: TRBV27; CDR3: CASSTWTGGHTEAFF
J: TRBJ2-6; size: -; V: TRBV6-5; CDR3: CASSYQVTSGANVLTF
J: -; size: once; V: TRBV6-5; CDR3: CASSLDRASLSYEQYF
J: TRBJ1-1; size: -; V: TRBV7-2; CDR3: CASSPFPGGGREAFF
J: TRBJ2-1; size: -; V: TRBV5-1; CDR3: CASSPQMGGGGNEQFF
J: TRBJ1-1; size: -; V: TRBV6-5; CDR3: CASSTGGGFTEAFF
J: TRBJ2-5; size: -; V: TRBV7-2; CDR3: CASSLFDRGNRETQYF
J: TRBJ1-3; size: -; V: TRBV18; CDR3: CASSPVQGSTGNTIYF
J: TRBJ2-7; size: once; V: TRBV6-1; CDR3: CASSDQKPGGWWSYEQYF
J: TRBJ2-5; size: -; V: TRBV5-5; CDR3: CASSFRTGGLAGARRETQYF
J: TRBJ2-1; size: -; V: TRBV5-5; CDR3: CASRTPSGRGYNEQFF